The 32 T cell receptor beta chains listed next were all sequenced from one sample in a study of blood T cell repertoires in COVID-19. Some clones are missing from TCRdb's copy, which holds only in-frame ones; the method was immunoSEQ multiplex PCR. The repertoire includes 140,000 or so clones, around 86% of them detected once, and under 6% sits in the top ten. Specimen: peripheral blood. All receptors come from a human donor in a cohort sampled during active COVID-19.

The genes are TRBV3-1 (or the pseudogene TRBV3-2) and TRBJ2-1; TRBD2 matches 8 bases. The germline CDR1 and CDR2 sequences are LGHDT and YNNKEL (reference sequence). Trimming took 5 bases from V and 5 from J; bases not matched to a gene: 8. The CDR3 spans 15 residues. The CDR3 loop reads CASSSPGTRDNEQFF. CDR3 sequence (DNA): TGTGCCAGCAGCTCCCCCGGGACTAGGGACAATGAGCAGTTCTTC.

The rearrangement uses TRBV5-1 and TRBJ1-1; 8 nucleotides line up with TRBD1. CDR1 SGHRS and CDR2 YFSETQ come from the germline V gene. This CDR3 spans 15 amino acids. The V and J ends lost 3 bases and 1 base, in that order; junction bases with no gene match: 5. CDR3 region: CASSWRQGRNTEAFF. In DNA form, the CDR3 reads TGCGCCAGCAGCTGGAGACAGGGGCGGAACACTGAAGCTTTCTTT.

The V gene is TRBV7-2, the J gene TRBJ1-1; TRBD1 matches at 7 bases. Per germline, CDR1 SGHTA and CDR2 FQGNSA. The V and J ends lost 5 bases and 1 base, in that order; junction bases with no gene match: 4. The CDR3 has 14 amino acids. CDR3 sequence reads: CASSTRQGNTEAFF. The CDR3 DNA reads TGTGCCAGCAGCACAAGACAGGGGAACACTGAAGCTTTCTTT.

The chain has TRBV2 and TRBJ1-2; tentative D call: TRBD1 (6 bases). Germline assignment: CDR1 SNHLY and CDR2 FYNNEI. CDR3 length equals 13 residues. Trimming took 0 bases from V and 8 from J, leaving 10 bases between them. CDR3 loop: CASSEAGGSGYTF. The CDR3 coding sequence is TGTGCCAGCAGTGAAGCAGGGGGTTCGGGCTACACCTTC.

V is TRBV7-2 and J is TRBJ2-1; TRBD2 matches at 7 bases. Germline V lookup: CDR1 SGHTA, CDR2 FQGNSA. With V trimmed by 2 bases and J by 5 bases, 6 bases remained unmatched. This CDR3 has 15 amino acids. The CDR3 protein is CASSLRAGVDNEQFF. In DNA form, the CDR3 reads TGTGCCAGCAGCTTAAGGGCGGGAGTTGACAATGAGCAGTTCTTC.

The rearrangement links TRBV5-3 to TRBJ2-3, with 10 bases matching TRBD2. TRBV5-3 is annotated as an ORF whose role is uncertain. Unmatched junction bases numbered 11, after V lost 4 bases and J lost 0 bases. The length of the CDR3 is 18 residues. The CDR3 bases are TGTGCCAGAAGCATTAGCGGGAGGAGGGGGGCTAGCACAGATACGCAGTATTTT. Its protein is CARSISGRRGASTDTQYF.

The chain recombines TRBV13 with TRBJ2-7, with a weak D call TRBD2 (7 bases). The length of the CDR3 is 15 residues. V lost 6 bases and J lost 0, with 15 bases in between. Per the germline V gene, CDR1 is PRHDT and CDR2 is FYEKMQ (reference sequence). CDR3 DNA: TGTGCCAGCAGTCCCTTGGGAGGGGGCTCCTACGAGCAGTACTTC. This gives the protein CASSPLGGGSYEQYF. Full variable domain (remainder filled in from reference TRBV13 and TRBJ2-7): AAGVIQSPRHLIKEKRETATLKCYPIPRHDTVYWYQQGPGQDPQFLISFYEKMQSDKGSIPDRFSAQQFSDYHSELNMSSLELGDSALYFCASSPLGGGSYEQYFGPGTRLTVT.

This rearrangement joins TRBV28 to TRBJ1-1; D may be TRBD1 (5 bases). Trimming pared 7 bases from V and 0 bases from J, leaving 18 bases between. The CDR3 is made up of 16 amino acids. Germline loops: CDR1 MDHEN, CDR2 SYDVKM. The CDR3 DNA is TGTGCCAGCATCCCACCGGGGGGAAGCCTGAACACTGAAGCTTTCTTT. This encodes CASIPPGGSLNTEAFF.

This clone was detected once. J is TRBJ2-3 and V is TRBV11-3; a possible D gene is TRBD1 (6 bases). V lost 10 bases and J 6 bases, leaving 14 bases between the germline ends. Germline CDR1 SGHNT, CDR2 YENEEA. This CDR3 comprises 12 residues. The CDR3 DNA reads as TGTGCCAAGGAAGGGGGATTGGATACGCAGTATTTT. Protein: CAKEGGLDTQYF.

CDR3 bases: TGTGCCAGCAGCTTCTACAGGGTGAACACTGAAGCTTTCTTT. This gives the protein CASSFYRVNTEAFF. This chain joins TRBV13 and TRBJ1-1; D is perhaps TRBD1 (6 bases). CDR3 size: 14 residues. V was clipped by 3 bases and J by 0 bases, with 8 bases between them. In germline, CDR1 is PRHDT, CDR2 FYEKMQ (reference sequence).

The V gene is TRBV6-1, the J gene TRBJ2-1; tentatively, D is TRBD1 (7 bases). CDR1 is MNHNS and CDR2 is SASEGT in the germline V gene. V dropped 4 bases and J dropped 4 bases, with 17 bases sitting between them. The CDR3 spans 16 residues. Here the CDR3 reads CASSGRQGGVYNEQFF. The DNA for the CDR3 is TGTGCCAGCAGTGGGAGACAGGGAGGAGTTTACAATGAGCAGTTCTTC.

The CDR3 bases are TGCGCCAGCAGCAGTCTAGCGGGAGCTGGGGCCAACGTCCTGACTTTC. Its translation: CASSSLAGAGANVLTF. The chain uses TRBV5-1 and TRBJ2-6; 10 nucleotides align to TRBD2. CDR3 size: 16 residues. Germline lookup yields CDR1 SGHRS and CDR2 YFSETQ. Trimming took 4 bases from V and 2 from J; bases not matched to a gene: 3.

This clone appeared a single time. This chain connects TRBV19 to TRBJ2-2; the match to TRBD2 covers 8 bases. Looked up from germline, CDR1 is LNHDA and CDR2 is SQIVND (reference sequence). The CDR3 consists of 15 residues. CDR3 loop: CASAAGALNTGELFF. The DNA of the CDR3 is TGTGCTTCCGCAGCGGGAGCGCTGAACACCGGGGAGCTGTTTTTT.

The chain has TRBV6-6 and TRBJ2-2; TRBD1 agrees at 7 bases. Per germline, CDR1 MNHNY and CDR2 SVGAGI (reference sequence). The CDR3 is made up of 15 amino acids. V was clipped by 2 bases and J by 1 base; unmatched bases: 1. This CDR3 is CASSYGTENTGELFF. Here the CDR3 DNA reads TGTGCCAGCAGTTACGGGACAGAGAACACCGGGGAGCTGTTTTTT.

This chain uses TRBV10-2 with TRBJ2-1; perhaps TRBD2 as D (6 bases). The CDR3 loop spans 15 amino acids. Trimming left V 3 bases short and J 2 bases short, with 11 bases between. Germline CDR1 is WSHSY and CDR2 is SAAADI. CDR3 DNA sequence: TGCGCCAGCAGTGAAAGGGGACTTCCCTACAATGAGCAGTTCTTC. Translating gives CASSERGLPYNEQFF.

The chain couples TRBV11-2 to TRBJ1-1; 8 positions match TRBD1. Germline assignment: CDR1 SGHAT and CDR2 FQNNGV. With V trimmed by 3 bases and J by 0 bases, 9 bases remained unmatched. The CDR3 loop spans 17 amino acids. The CDR3 loop is CASSFVMGTGVNTEAFF. The CDR3 DNA follows: TGTGCCAGCAGCTTTGTTATGGGGACAGGAGTGAACACTGAAGCTTTCTTT.

This clone was observed a single time. The rearrangement joins TRBV19 to TRBJ2-1; D might be TRBD2 (6 bases). Germline V CDR1 and CDR2: LNHDA, SQIVND (reference sequence). The CDR3 spans 16 residues. V was shortened by 5 bases and J by 8 bases, with 22 bases between the two germline ends. The CDR3 loop is CASSPRYGGPRDEQFF. The CDR3, as DNA: TGTGCCAGTAGTCCCAGGTACGGGGGTCCTAGGGATGAGCAGTTCTTC.

The rearrangement joins TRBV5-4 to TRBJ2-2, with a tentative D call TRBD1 (6 bases). The V gene lost 0 bases and the J gene lost 0 bases, with 9 bases spanning the gap. Germline V gene sequence: CDR1 SGHNT, CDR2 YYREEE (reference sequence). This CDR3 is built from 16 residues. The CDR3 DNA sequence: TGTGCCAGCAGCTTGGATAACAGGGCGAACACCGGGGAGCTGTTTTTT. This translates into CASSLDNRANTGELFF.

The chain has TRBV19 and TRBJ1-5; TRBD1 might be the D (6 bases). Trimming cost V 7 bases and J 6 bases, with 19 bases left between them. The CDR3 has 15 amino acids. The V gene's germline CDR1 is LNHDA and CDR2 SQIVND (reference sequence). CDR3 nucleotides: TGTGCCAGTAAGGGACCAGGGGATTGGGGTCAGCCCCAGCATTTT. It encodes CASKGPGDWGQPQHF.

The gene calls are TRBV6-1 and TRBJ2-1; 7 nucleotides agree with TRBD1. CDR1 and CDR2 from the germline V gene are MNHNS and SASEGT. After removal of 3 bases from V and 7 bases from J, the junction contained 12 bases not matched to a gene. The CDR3 sequence is 16 residues long. CDR3 protein: CASSETGWGFTNEQFF. DNA of the CDR3: TGTGCCAGCAGTGAGACAGGGTGGGGTTTTACGAATGAGCAGTTCTTC.

The CDR3 region is CATSDYDSGRGANVLTF. The CDR3 DNA sequence: TGTGCCACCAGTGATTACGACAGTGGGAGGGGGGCCAACGTCCTGACTTTC. V is TRBV24-1 and J is TRBJ2-6; the D gene is possibly TRBD2 (6 bases). Germline lookup yields CDR1 KGHDR and CDR2 SFDVKD. This CDR3 is built from 17 residues. The V end lost 2 bases, the J end lost 4 bases, and 14 bases lay between the germline ends.

The CDR3 coding sequence is TGTGCCAGCAGCCTGCGCAGGGACATGAACACTGAAGCTTTCTTT. Protein product: CASSLRRDMNTEAFF. The chain has TRBV5-6 and TRBJ1-1, with D tentatively TRBD1 (6 bases). The CDR3 runs to 15 residues. V was cut by 4 bases and J by 0 bases, with 13 bases left in between. Per the germline V gene, CDR1 is SGHDT and CDR2 is YYEEEE.

This clone was seen more than once but under ten times. The J gene is TRBJ2-7, the V gene TRBV3-1 (or the pseudogene TRBV3-2); 7 bases match TRBD1. V lost 4 bases, J lost 0 bases, and 9 bases stayed unmatched. Germline V gene data show CDR1 as LGHDT and CDR2 as YNNKEL (reference sequence). The length of the CDR3 is 16 residues. DNA of the CDR3: TGTGCCAGCAGCCCGTCGGACAGGCTGAGCTCCTACGAGCAGTACTTC. This encodes CASSPSDRLSSYEQYF.

This sequence joins TRBV2 and TRBJ2-7; D is possibly TRBD2 (5 bases). Germline V CDR1 and CDR2: SNHLY, FYNNEI. This CDR3 spans 13 amino acids. V lost 5 bases and J 0 bases, leaving 8 bases between the germline ends. The CDR3 coding sequence is TGTGCCAGCAGTCGGGGAAACTCCTACGAGCAGTACTTC. Protein: CASSRGNSYEQYF. The full variable domain, rest sourced from reference TRBV2 and TRBJ2-7, is EPEVTQTPSHQVTQMGQEVILRCVPISNHLYFYWYRQILGQKVEFLVSFYNNEISEKSEIFDDQFSVERPDGSNFTLKIRSTKLEDSAMYFCASSRGNSYEQYFGPGTRLTVT.

The chain uses TRBV5-1 and TRBJ1-6; 9 nucleotides agree with TRBD1. CDR3 length: 15 amino acids. From germline, CDR1 is SGHRS and CDR2 YFSETQ. V lost 5 bases and J lost 11; bases outside the gene matches: 11. This chain's CDR3 is CASSQTGGSWAPLHF. In DNA form, the CDR3 reads TGCGCCAGCAGTCAGACAGGGGGTAGTTGGGCACCCCTCCACTTT.

This chain uses TRBV18 with TRBJ2-6, with TRBD1 identical over 8 bases. Trimming at V came to 6 bases and at J to 2 bases, leaving 3 bases not matched to a gene. The germline gives CDR1 KGHSH, CDR2 LQKENI. This CDR3 has 15 residues. CDR3 sequence (DNA): TGTGCCAGCTCTCAGGGGGCGCCTGGGGCCAACGTCCTGACTTTC. Residues: CASSQGAPGANVLTF. The whole variable domain, filled in from reference TRBV18 and TRBJ2-6, reads NAGVMQNPRHLVRRRGQEARLRCSPMKGHSHVYWYRQLPEEGLKFMVYLQKENIIDESGMPKERFSAEFPKEGPSILRIQQVVRGDSAAYFCASSQGAPGANVLTFGAGSRLTVL.

The chain links TRBV9 to TRBJ1-3; 9 bases agree with TRBD1. Trimming at V came to 2 bases and at J to 3 bases, leaving 6 bases not matched to a gene. The CDR3 contains 16 residues. Germline assignment: CDR1 SGDLS and CDR2 YYNGEE. The CDR3 spells CASSVSGQGIGNTIYF. The CDR3 coding sequence is TGTGCCAGCAGCGTGTCCGGACAGGGGATTGGAAACACCATATATTTT.

The genes are TRBV19 and TRBJ1-1, with D tentatively TRBD1 (6 bases). Deletions cut 4 bases from V and 1 base from J, with 10 bases between. Per the germline V gene, CDR1 is LNHDA and CDR2 is SQIVND (reference sequence). The CDR3 length is 14 residues. The CDR3 sequence: CASSKKGGNTEAFF. The CDR3 region has the DNA TGTGCCAGTAGTAAGAAAGGGGGGAACACTGAAGCTTTCTTT.

The chain couples TRBV2 to TRBJ2-7; 9 nucleotides agree with TRBD1. Germline CDR1 SNHLY, CDR2 FYNNEI. Trimming cost V 7 bases and J 3 bases; bases outside gene matches: 16. The CDR3 loop spans 17 amino acids. The DNA of the CDR3 is TGTGCCAGCACCGGGGGCTTTTCGGGGACAGGGCTCTACGAGCAGTACTTC. It specifies CASTGGFSGTGLYEQYF.

A few counts support this clone. This sequence joins TRBV2 and TRBJ1-2; 8 positions agree with TRBD1. Germline values: CDR1 SNHLY, CDR2 FYNNEI. After removal of 5 bases from V and 6 bases from J, the junction contained 8 bases not matched to a gene. CDR3 length: 14 residues. The CDR3 reads CASSFNRGFHGYTF. CDR3 nucleotide sequence: TGTGCCAGCAGTTTTAACAGGGGGTTTCATGGCTACACCTTC. Complete variable domain (other parts from reference TRBV2 and TRBJ1-2): EPEVTQTPSHQVTQMGQEVILRCVPISNHLYFYWYRQILGQKVEFLVSFYNNEISEKSEIFDDQFSVERPDGSNFTLKIRSTKLEDSAMYFCASSFNRGFHGYTFGSGTRLTVV.

The chain is built from TRBV27 and TRBJ2-7; no reliable D call. The germline V and J ends were trimmed by 7 bases and 6 bases, with 10 bases remaining between them. The CDR3 length is 11 residues. Germline values: CDR1 MNHEY, CDR2 SMNVEV (reference sequence). DNA of the CDR3: TGTGCCAGCACCCATGGGCGCGAGCAGTACTTC. It is translated as CASTHGREQYF.

The chain couples TRBV9 to TRBJ2-3; 9 bases map to TRBD2. V gave up 4 bases and J gave up 4 bases; unmatched junction bases: 7. The CDR3 totals 15 residues. Looked up from germline, CDR1 is SGDLS and CDR2 is YYNGEE. CDR3 DNA sequence: TGTGCCAGCAGCATAGCGGGAGAGTCGGCAGATACGCAGTATTTT. Residues: CASSIAGESADTQYF.